A single sample is the source of the 3 T cell receptor beta chains below, sequenced in a study of blood T cell repertoires in COVID-19. Repertoires were generated with immunoSEQ multiplex PCR, while TCRdb's copy carries only in-frame clones and drops some. Here the sample spans fewer than 400,000 clones, roughly 89% being singletons. Sequencing input: PBMCs or T cells enriched from blood (not recorded which). The receptors originated from a woman in her forties or fifties who had recovered from COVID-19.

This clone was counted only a few times. The gene calls are TRBV4-1 and TRBJ1-1, with 10 bases aligning to TRBD1. Germline assignment: CDR1 MGHRA and CDR2 YSYEKL. The CDR3 runs 18 residues. V gave up 3 bases and J gave up 8 bases; unmatched junction bases: 18. The CDR3 loop reads CASSQGKTVGQGYAEAFF. The CDR3, as DNA: TGCGCCAGCAGCCAGGGAAAGACGGTGGGACAGGGGTATGCGGAAGCTTTCTTT.

The gene calls are TRBV9 and TRBJ1-5, with D unclear. Between the trimmed V and J ends, which lost 4 bases and 6 bases, there was a span of 14 bases. The CDR3 is made up of 14 amino acids. The germline gives CDR1 SGDLS, CDR2 YYNGEE. Written as DNA, the CDR3 is TGTGCCAGCAGCTCCGACTCGTACGCTCAGCCCCAGCATTTT. Amino acids: CASSSDSYAQPQHF. Full variable domain (rest looked up from reference TRBV9 and TRBJ1-5): DSGVTQTPKHLITATGQRVTLRCSPRSGDLSVYWYQQSLDQGLQFLIQYYNGEERAKGNILERFSAQQFPDLHSELNLSSLELGDSALYFCASSSDSYAQPQHFGDGTRLSIL.

This clone showed up just once. The genes are TRBV27 and TRBJ1-2; D not resolved. Germline V gene data show CDR1 as MNHEY and CDR2 as SMNVEV (reference sequence). V was shortened by 6 bases and J by 8 bases, with 10 bases between the two germline ends. The CDR3 runs to 11 residues. This CDR3 is CASRGGGGYTF. The CDR3 DNA follows: TGTGCCAGCAGAGGTGGAGGGGGCTACACCTTC.